Each of the 4 T cell receptor beta chains below was sequenced from the same sample in a study of blood T cell repertoires in COVID-19 (dated by TCRdb to the early 2020s). Library prep was done by the immunoSEQ multiplex PCR assay. The table was pulled from immuneACCESS by TCRdb, which kept in-frame rearrangements only. Such tables lose some clones; where checked, under half of the loss comes from unresolved V genes, and the rest has no known cause. In this sample the table shows around 270,000 clones, 88% of which occur a single time. About 3.1% of the sample is taken by the ten largest. The sequenced material came from PBMCs or T cells enriched from blood (not recorded which). Source of these receptors: a woman in her thirties or forties who had been exposed to COVID-19.

V is TRBV30 and J is TRBJ1-1, with a weak D call TRBD1 (5 bases). Trimming removed 5 bases from V and 1 base from J, with 5 bases in between. The length of the CDR3 is 11 residues. CDR1 is GTSNPN and CDR2 is SVGIG in the germline V gene (reference sequence). Here the CDR3 reads CAWGANTEAFF. CDR3 sequence (DNA): TGTGCCTGGGGGGCGAACACTGAAGCTTTCTTT.

The chain uses TRBV18 and TRBJ2-1; no clear D gene. Trimming cost V 3 bases and J 2 bases, with 14 bases left between them. This CDR3 is 16 amino acids long. CDR1 and CDR2 (germline): KGHSH, LQKENI. The CDR3, as DNA: TGTGCCAGCTCACCTTCGGGTTGGAACCCCTACAATGAGCAGTTCTTC. Protein product: CASSPSGWNPYNEQFF.

This chain joins TRBV18 and TRBJ2-1; the D is unclear. The CDR3 runs 12 residues. Trimming cost V 3 bases and J 10 bases, with 10 bases left between them. CDR1 and CDR2 (germline): KGHSH, LQKENI. CDR3 nucleotide sequence: TGTGCCAGCTCACCTCGTATACGGGAGCAGTTCTTC. It is translated as CASSPRIREQFF. The whole variable domain, remainder taken from reference TRBV18 and TRBJ2-1, is NAGVMQNPRHLVRRRGQEARLRCSPMKGHSHVYWYRQLPEEGLKFMVYLQKENIIDESGMPKERFSAEFPKEGPSILRIQQVVRGDSAAYFCASSPRIREQFFGPGTRLTVL.

This clone was observed a few times. The chain couples TRBV7-8 to TRBJ1-2; D is ambiguous. The CDR3 runs to 14 residues. V was shortened by 7 bases and J by 10 bases, with 22 bases between the two germline ends. Per germline, CDR1 SGHVS and CDR2 FQNEAQ. This CDR3 reads CASNPYPAGRFYTF. In nucleotides, the CDR3 is TGTGCCAGCAACCCCTATCCCGCGGGCCGGTTCTACACCTTC.